The source of this TCR beta chain is a study of blood T cell repertoires in COVID-19. Background on the study: The cDNA or gDNA used as material had been derived from T cells, B-cell-depleted T cells, or PBMCs.

Losses at the gene ends were 8 bases for V and 8 bases for J; bases not matched to a gene: 8. Germline CDR1 KGHSH, CDR2 LQKENI. The CDR3 runs to 13 residues. This clone appeared a single time. Authors' methods: Amplification from reference gene primers served as the basis for estimated nucleated cell counts. The method was immunoSEQ multiplex PCR; TCRdb's version includes in-frame clones alone and lacks a portion of them. From that table come the V and J calls and clone size; the DNA was used to work out D and trimming. The sample includes about 260,000 clones, approximately 86% of them seen just once.

The sequence came from a man aged 40-55 years who had recovered from COVID-19. Sequencing was performed on peripheral blood. The V and J genes are TRBV18 and TRBJ1-4; 7 nucleotides line up with TRBD1. The CDR3 DNA reads TGTGCCAGCCAAGGGGGCTTATTGGAAAAACTGTTTTTT. Translation: CASQGGLLEKLFF.